This passage covers 13 T cell receptor beta chains from one sample sequenced in a study of T cell responses to AZD1222 COVID-19 vaccine. TCRdb's copy holds only in-frame clones and misses some; the assay was immunoSEQ multiplex PCR. Of about 150,000 clones in the sample, roughly 94% were seen once. The source material was peripheral blood, sampled on day 0 of AZD1222 vaccination. Receptors were obtained from an adult in good health.

The chain recombines TRBV5-8 with TRBJ1-1, with D perhaps matching TRBD1 (5 bases). Germline values: CDR1 SGHTS, CDR2 YDEGEE. This CDR3 is 15 amino acids long. V lost 4 bases, J lost 0 bases, and 13 bases lay in between. The CDR3 region is CASSHGTVMNTEAFF. The CDR3 nucleotides read TGTGCCAGCAGCCATGGGACGGTAATGAACACTGAAGCTTTCTTT. Full variable domain (outside the CDR3, taken from reference TRBV5-8 and TRBJ1-1): EAGVTQSPTHLIKTRGQQATLRCSPISGHTSVYWYQQALGLGLQFLLWYDEGEERNRGNFPPRFSGRQFPNYSSELNVNALELEDSALYLCASSHGTVMNTEAFFGQGTRLTVV.

The chain recombines TRBV6-5 with TRBJ2-5; 9 nucleotides align to TRBD2. The CDR3 spans 15 residues. V gave up 0 bases and J gave up 4 bases; unmatched junction bases: 3. Germline lookup yields CDR1 MNHEY and CDR2 SVGAGI. The CDR3 DNA follows: TGTGCCAGCAGTTACTCGACTAGCGGTGGAGAGACCCAGTACTTC. It specifies CASSYSTSGGETQYF.

The V call is TRBV18, the J call TRBJ1-4; D ambiguous. The CDR3 consists of 15 residues. Germline V gene sequence: CDR1 KGHSH, CDR2 LQKENI. Deletions cut 1 base from V and 0 bases from J, with 6 bases between. CDR3 sequence: CASSPQGPTNEKLFF. The DNA for the CDR3 is TGTGCCAGCTCACCACAGGGCCCAACTAATGAAAAACTGTTTTTT.

The chain joins TRBV6-5 to TRBJ2-5; tentatively, D is TRBD2 (5 bases). The CDR3 contains 12 residues. V lost 6 bases and J 5 bases, leaving 10 bases between the germline ends. Germline values: CDR1 MNHEY, CDR2 SVGAGI. The CDR3 here is CASSASGETQYF. In DNA, the CDR3 is TGTGCCAGCAGCGCCTCGGGGGAGACCCAGTACTTC.

This chain connects TRBV10-1 to TRBJ1-5, with a weak D call TRBD1 (6 bases). Germline V gene data show CDR1 as WNHNN and CDR2 as SYGVQD (reference sequence). Trimming removed 6 bases from V and 0 bases from J, with 15 bases in between. This CDR3 has 16 amino acids. The CDR3 nucleotides read TGCGCCAGCAGGATAGGGGACACTAATAGCAATCAGCCCCAGCATTTT. Translation gives CASRIGDTNSNQPQHF.

The chain has TRBV7-6 and TRBJ2-1, with 13 bases that match TRBD2. The CDR3 has 17 residues. V gave up 3 bases and J gave up 6 bases; unmatched junction bases: 8. Germline lookup yields CDR1 SGHVS and CDR2 FNYEAQ. DNA of the CDR3: TGTGCCAGCAGCTTTCTACTAGCGGGGGGGCCGTCCAATGAGCAGTTCTTC. This codes for CASSFLLAGGPSNEQFF.

The chain is built from TRBV5-4 and TRBJ2-6; TRBD2 aligns across 7 bases. This CDR3 region has 15 residues. The germline gives CDR1 SGHNT, CDR2 YYREEE (reference sequence). Trimming removed 3 bases from V and 2 bases from J; junction bases left unmatched: 2. CDR3 bases: TGTGCCAGCAGCTCGGGGGGTACTGGGGCCAACGTCCTGACTTTC. The encoded protein is CASSSGGTGANVLTF.

This chain links TRBV7-9 with TRBJ2-5, with D uncertain. This CDR3 spans 12 amino acids. Germline lookup yields CDR1 SEHNR and CDR2 FQNEAQ (reference sequence). Deletions cut 6 bases from V and 5 bases from J, with 10 bases between. Here the CDR3 DNA reads TGTGCCAGCAGTCCTGCCAGTGAGACCCAGTACTTC. Encoded protein: CASSPASETQYF.

The V and J genes are TRBV7-2 and TRBJ1-1; possible D gene TRBD1, 5 bases. V lost 7 bases and J lost 5, with 17 bases in between. CDR3 length equals 14 residues. Germline V CDR1 and CDR2: SGHTA, FQGNSA. The CDR3 loop reads CASTKTRDSTEAFF. The CDR3 DNA follows: TGTGCCAGCACCAAAACCAGGGATTCGACTGAAGCTTTCTTT.

The chain has TRBV28 and TRBJ2-1; possible D gene TRBD2, 5 bases. In germline, CDR1 is MDHEN, CDR2 SYDVKM. This CDR3 has 17 amino acids. Deletions cut 7 bases from V and 0 bases from J, with 19 bases between. The CDR3, as DNA: TGTGCCAGCACCTTCTCGGGATCGAGAAGCTCCTACAATGAGCAGTTCTTC. This gives the protein CASTFSGSRSSYNEQFF.

The CDR3: CASSDRVYGYTF. Written as DNA, the CDR3 is TGTGCCAGCAGCGACAGGGTCTATGGCTACACCTTC. The J gene is TRBJ1-2, the V gene TRBV9; maybe TRBD1 (6 bases). The CDR3 is 12 residues long. The V end lost 3 bases, the J end lost 4 bases, and 7 bases lay between the germline ends. The V gene's germline CDR1 is SGDLS and CDR2 YYNGEE.

V gene TRBV19 combines with J gene TRBJ1-2, with D tentatively TRBD1 (6 bases). This CDR3 contains 16 residues. Germline CDR1 and CDR2: LNHDA and SQIVND (reference sequence). V was cut by 5 bases and J by 3 bases, with 19 bases left in between. Here the CDR3 reads CASSSGSGQPYYGYTF. The DNA of the CDR3 is TGTGCCAGTAGTTCGGGATCCGGACAGCCCTACTATGGCTACACCTTC.

The J gene is TRBJ2-3, the V gene TRBV24-1; 8 bases are shared with TRBD1. Per the germline V gene, CDR1 is KGHDR and CDR2 is SFDVKD. There are 16 residues in the CDR3. V was pared by 5 bases and J by 3 bases, with 9 bases of the junction left unmatched. CDR3 amino acids: CATSAAATGDTDTQYF. In DNA, the CDR3 is TGTGCCACCAGTGCGGCCGCGACAGGGGATACAGATACGCAGTATTTT.